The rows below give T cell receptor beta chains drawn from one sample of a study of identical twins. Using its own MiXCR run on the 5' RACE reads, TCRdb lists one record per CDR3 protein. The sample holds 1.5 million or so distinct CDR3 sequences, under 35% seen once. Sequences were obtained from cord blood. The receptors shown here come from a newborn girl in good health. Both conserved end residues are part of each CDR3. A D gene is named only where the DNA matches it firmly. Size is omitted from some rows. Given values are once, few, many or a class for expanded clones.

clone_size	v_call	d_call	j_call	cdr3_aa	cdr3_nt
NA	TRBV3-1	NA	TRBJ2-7	CASSSAWEQYF	TGTGCCAGCAGCTCCGCTTGGGAGCAGTACTTC
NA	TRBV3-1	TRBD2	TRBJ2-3	CASSRQRGGTDTQYF	TGTGCCAGCAGCCGCCAGCGGGGGGGAACAGATACGCAGTATTTT
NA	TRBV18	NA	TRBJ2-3	CASSPRLESTDTQYF	TGTGCCAGCTCACCCCGACTAGAGAGCACAGATACGCAGTATTTT
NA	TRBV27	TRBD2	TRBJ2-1	CASKTSGSLNEQFF	TGTGCCAGCAAGACTAGCGGGAGCCTCAATGAGCAGTTCTTC
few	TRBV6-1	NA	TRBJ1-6	CASSEAGWDNSPLHF	TGTGCCAGCAGTGAAGCGGGGTGGGATAATTCACCCCTCCACTTT
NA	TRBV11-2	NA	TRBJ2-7	CASSHPRGGSSYNEQYF	TGTGCCAGCAGCCACCCGCGAGGGGGGAGCTCCTACAATGAGCAGTACTTC
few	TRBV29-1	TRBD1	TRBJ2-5	CSAGTDQETQYF	TGCAGCGCCGGGACAGACCAAGAGACCCAGTACTTC
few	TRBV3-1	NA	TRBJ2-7	CASSPRAAVTEQYF	TGTGCCAGCAGTCCCAGAGCCGCTGTTACCGAGCAGTACTTC
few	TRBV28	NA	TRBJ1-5	CASSFGRKGSNQPQHF	TGTGCCAGCAGTTTCGGCAGAAAGGGAAGCAATCAGCCCCAGCATTTT
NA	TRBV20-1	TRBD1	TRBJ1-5	CSARLRIQGDNQPQHF	TGCAGTGCTCGCCTTAGAATACAGGGGGACAATCAGCCCCAGCATTTT
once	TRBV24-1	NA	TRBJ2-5	CATSDLTTYSYNEQYF	TGTGCCACCAGTGATTTGACTACCTACTCCTACAATGAGCAGTACTTC
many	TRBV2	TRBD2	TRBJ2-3	CASSPQSGVTDTQYF	TGTGCCAGCAGCCCTCAAAGCGGGGTGACAGATACGCAGTATTTT
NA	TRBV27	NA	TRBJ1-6	CASSFSFRDIVFSSYNSPLHF	TGTGCCAGCAGTTTCAGTTTCCGGGACATCGTATTTAGCTCCTATAATTCACCCCTCCACTTT
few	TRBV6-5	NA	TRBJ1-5	CASSYPPDQPQHF	TGTGCCAGCAGTTACCCTCCGGATCAGCCCCAGCATTTT
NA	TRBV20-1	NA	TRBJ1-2	CSGGTLYGYTF	TGCAGTGGTGGGACTCTCTATGGCTACACCTTC
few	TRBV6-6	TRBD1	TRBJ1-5	CASIQGVDRPQHF	TGTGCCAGCATCCAGGGGGTAGATCGGCCCCAGCATTTT
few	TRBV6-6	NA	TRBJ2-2	CASRDLARANTGELFF	TGTGCCAGCAGGGACCTAGCACGGGCCAACACCGGGGAGCTGTTTTTT
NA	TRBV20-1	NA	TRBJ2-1	CSATSEQFF	TGCAGTGCGACAAGCGAGCAGTTCTTC
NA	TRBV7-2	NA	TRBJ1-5	CASSPNGRSGNQPQHF	TGTGCCAGCAGCCCTAACGGCCGATCGGGCAATCAGCCCCAGCATTTT
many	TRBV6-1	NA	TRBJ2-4	CASSGRGVAKNIQYF	TGTGCCAGCAGTGGAAGGGGGGTAGCCAAAAACATTCAGTACTTC
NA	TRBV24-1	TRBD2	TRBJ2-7	CATSLAGGGSYNEQYF	TGTGCCACCAGTCTAGCGGGAGGGGGCTCCTACAATGAGCAGTACTTC
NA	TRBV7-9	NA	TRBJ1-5	CASHKDNQPQHF	TGTGCCAGCCACAAAGACAATCAGCCCCAGCATTTT
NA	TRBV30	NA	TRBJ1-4	CAWSVSPGLNEKLFF	TGTGCCTGGAGTGTATCCCCGGGTTTGAATGAAAAACTGTTTTTT
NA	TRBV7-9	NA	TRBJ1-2	CASSSDYWANYGYTF	TGTGCCAGCAGCTCGGACTATTGGGCTAACTATGGCTACACCTTC
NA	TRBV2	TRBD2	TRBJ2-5	CASSLLAGGPRETQYF	TGTGCCAGCAGCTTGCTAGCGGGGGGGCCACGGGAGACCCAGTACTTC
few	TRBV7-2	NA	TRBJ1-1	CASSLAPKTVLNTEAFF	TGTGCCAGCAGCTTAGCCCCTAAGACAGTACTGAACACTGAAGCTTTCTTT
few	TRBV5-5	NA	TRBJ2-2	CASSFYVSGTGELFF	TGTGCCAGCAGCTTCTATGTGTCGGGCACCGGGGAGCTGTTTTTT
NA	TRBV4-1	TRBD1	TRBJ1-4	CASSQTGTGYEKLFF	TGCGCCAGCAGCCAAACCGGGACAGGGTACGAAAAACTGTTTTTT
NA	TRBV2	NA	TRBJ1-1	CASSGQSVTEAFF	TGTGCCAGCAGTGGTCAGTCGGTCACTGAAGCTTTCTTT
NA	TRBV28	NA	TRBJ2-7	CASSLLLRDTGHEQYF	TGTGCCAGCAGTTTATTACTCCGGGACACAGGCCACGAGCAGTACTTC
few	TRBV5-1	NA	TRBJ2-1	CASSLRDGGPNEQFF	TGCGCCAGCAGCTTGCGGGACGGAGGACCCAATGAGCAGTTCTTC
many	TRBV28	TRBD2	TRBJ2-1	CASSPIGGMAYNEQFF	TGTGCCAGCAGTCCCATCGGGGGGATGGCCTACAATGAGCAGTTCTTC
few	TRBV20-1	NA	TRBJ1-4	CSARVTGRSEKLFF	TGCAGTGCTAGAGTTACAGGGAGGAGTGAAAAACTGTTTTTT
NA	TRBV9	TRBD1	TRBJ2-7	CASSPHGQEVSSYEQYF	TGTGCCAGCAGCCCCCACGGACAGGAAGTAAGCTCCTACGAGCAGTACTTC
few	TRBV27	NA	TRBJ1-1	CASSLRARNTEAFF	TGTGCCAGCAGTTTAAGGGCCAGGAACACTGAAGCTTTCTTT
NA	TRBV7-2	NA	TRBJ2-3	CASSLGFQTDTQYF	TGTGCCAGCAGCTTAGGGTTTCAGACAGATACGCAGTATTTT
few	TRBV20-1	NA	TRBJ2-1	CSAREIPVYNEQFF	TGCAGTGCTAGAGAGATCCCTGTCTACAATGAGCAGTTCTTC
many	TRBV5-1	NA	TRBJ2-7	CASSLESAYEQYF	TGCGCCAGCAGCTTGGAGTCAGCCTACGAGCAGTACTTC
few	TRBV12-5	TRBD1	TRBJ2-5	CASGLDRGETQYF	TGTGCTAGTGGTTTGGACAGGGGAGAGACCCAGTACTTC
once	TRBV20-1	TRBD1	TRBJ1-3	CSARTGEVGNTIYF	TGCAGTGCTCGGACAGGGGAAGTTGGAAACACCATATATTTT
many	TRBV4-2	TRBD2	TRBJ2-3	CASSQVPTSGGTDTQYF	TGTGCCAGCAGCCAAGTCCCGACTAGCGGGGGGACAGATACGCAGTATTTT